One and the same sample provided the 30 T cell receptor beta chains below, sequenced in a study of blood T cell repertoires in COVID-19. Profiled with immunoSEQ multiplex PCR; TCRdb holds only in-frame clones, not every one. The sample has more than 45,000 clones; approximately 85% are singletons. Material for sequencing was peripheral blood. The origin of the receptors is a human donor in a cohort sampled during active COVID-19.

In its sample, this clone was seen a few times. The gene calls are TRBV6-5 and TRBJ2-7, with 10 bases fitting TRBD1. Germline CDR1 is MNHEY and CDR2 is SVGAGI. The V gene end was trimmed by 4 bases and the J gene end by 2 bases; junction bases not matched to a gene: 5. The CDR3 spans 15 residues. The CDR3 DNA reads TGTGCCAGCAGTTCGGCCGGGACAGGGGCCTACGAGCAGTACTTC. Translated: CASSSAGTGAYEQYF.

The chain has TRBV2 and TRBJ2-7; tentatively, D is TRBD2 (5 bases). The CDR3 length is 13 residues. The germline CDR1 and CDR2 sequences are SNHLY and FYNNEI. V shed 7 bases and J shed 0 bases, with 10 bases lying between them. The CDR3 nucleotides are TGTGCCAGCAAACCGGACTCCTCCTACGAGCAGTACTTC. Translating it yields CASKPDSSYEQYF. Together with reference TRBV2 and TRBJ2-7, the CDR3 gives the full variable domain: EPEVTQTPSHQVTQMGQEVILRCVPISNHLYFYWYRQILGQKVEFLVSFYNNEISEKSEIFDDQFSVERPDGSNFTLKIRSTKLEDSAMYFCASKPDSSYEQYFGPGTRLTVT.

V usage is TRBV7-8 and J usage is TRBJ2-1, with D possibly TRBD2 on 5 matching bases. V was clipped by 5 bases and J by 4 bases, with 9 bases between them. This CDR3 has 13 amino acids. CDR1 is SGHVS, CDR2 FQNEAQ, per germline. CDR3 amino acids: CASSPDYYNEQFF. For the CDR3, the DNA is TGTGCCAGCAGCCCTGACTATTACAATGAGCAGTTCTTC.

The gene calls are TRBV7-3 and TRBJ2-1, with 10 bases matching TRBD1. V trimming: 5 bases; J trimming: 6 bases; junction bases outside the gene matches: 7. Germline CDR1 SGHTA, CDR2 FQGTGA. The CDR3 runs 15 residues. The CDR3 spells CASSPDRGLRNEQFF. The CDR3 DNA reads TGTGCCAGCAGCCCCGACAGGGGGCTTCGCAATGAGCAGTTCTTC.

The chain joins TRBV5-6 to TRBJ2-7; tentative D call: TRBD1 (6 bases). The CDR3 sequence is 15 residues long. Germline V gene lookup returns CDR1 SGHDT and CDR2 YYEEEE. Trimming cost V 2 bases and J 0 bases, with 12 bases left between them. CDR3 coding DNA: TGTGCCAGCAGCTTCTATACAGGGAGCTCCTACGAGCAGTACTTC. This encodes CASSFYTGSSYEQYF.

The chain recombines TRBV6-6 with TRBJ1-2, with 11 bases that match TRBD1. The CDR3 runs to 14 residues. Germline CDR1 is MNHNY and CDR2 is SVGAGI (reference sequence). J was trimmed by 4 bases and V by 8 bases; bases with no gene match: 6. CDR3 protein: CASSIGTGGYGYTF. DNA for the CDR3: TGTGCCAGCTCAATCGGGACAGGGGGCTATGGCTACACCTTC.

This chain links TRBV6-5 with TRBJ2-6; the match to TRBD1 covers 7 bases. CDR1 is MNHEY and CDR2 is SVGAGI in the germline V gene. With V trimmed by 7 bases and J by 3 bases, 6 bases remained unmatched. The CDR3 has 15 amino acids. CDR3 residues: CASTPRGIGANVLTF. For the CDR3, the DNA is TGTGCCAGCACACCCAGGGGGATTGGGGCCAACGTCCTGACTTTC.

The chain recombines TRBV2 with TRBJ2-1, with D tentatively TRBD2 (6 bases). The CDR3 loop spans 15 amino acids. V was clipped by 6 bases and J by 6 bases, with 18 bases between them. Germline CDR1 SNHLY, CDR2 FYNNEI. The CDR3 region is CASSDEGIAANEQFF. Here the CDR3 DNA reads TGTGCCAGCAGCGACGAGGGGATAGCGGCCAATGAGCAGTTCTTC.

In nucleotides, the CDR3 is TGTGCCAGCAGCTTTGAGGGTGGCTACACCTTC. Amino acid sequence: CASSFEGGYTF. The V call is TRBV5-8, the J call TRBJ1-2; D unresolved. CDR1 is SGHTS, CDR2 YDEGEE, per germline. CDR3 length equals 11 residues. Trimming took 2 bases from V and 7 from J, leaving 6 bases between them.

This chain connects TRBV30 to TRBJ1-1, with D unresolved. CDR1 and CDR2 (germline): GTSNPN, SVGIG (reference sequence). V lost 7 bases and J lost 0, with 21 bases in between. The CDR3 is 16 amino acids. CDR3 DNA sequence: TGTGCCTCGAAAGACATTTCGCCCTACGTGAACACTGAAGCTTTCTTT. Translation gives CASKDISPYVNTEAFF.

The chain couples TRBV3-1 (or the pseudogene TRBV3-2) to TRBJ2-3, with D maybe TRBD2 (5 bases). Germline lookup yields CDR1 LGHDT and CDR2 YNNKEL (reference sequence). There are 13 residues in the CDR3. V lost 4 bases and J lost 14, with 19 bases in between. CDR3 sequence: CASSPSEGLGMYF. The CDR3 DNA follows: TGTGCCAGCAGCCCCTCAGAAGGACTCGGAATGTATTTT.

V usage is TRBV19 and J usage is TRBJ2-1; 11 nucleotides match TRBD2. Germline CDR1 reads LNHDA; CDR2 reads SQIVND (reference sequence). With 7 bases clipped from V and 1 base from J, the junction kept 12 bases outside the gene matches. This CDR3 has 18 residues. In nucleotides, the CDR3 is TGTGCCAGTACCCCAATTAGCGGGAGGGCCCTATCCTACAATGAGCAGTTCTTC. This codes for CASTPISGRALSYNEQFF.

Only one count was recorded for this clone. The gene calls are TRBV7-8 and TRBJ1-2, with 9 bases identical to TRBD1. This CDR3 spans 14 amino acids. V lost 2 bases to trimming and J lost 3 bases; unmatched junction nucleotides: 1. Per germline, CDR1 SGHVS and CDR2 FQNEAQ. CDR3 nucleotides: TGTGCCAGCAGCTTACGACAGGGGGACTATGGCTACACCTTC. As protein: CASSLRQGDYGYTF.

This chain connects TRBV5-6 to TRBJ2-3; the match to TRBD2 covers 7 bases. Per the germline V gene, CDR1 is SGHDT and CDR2 is YYEEEE. The CDR3 consists of 14 residues. V lost 3 bases to trimming and J lost 2 bases; unmatched junction nucleotides: 3. The CDR3, as DNA: TGTGCCAGCAGCTGGGGGGGATCCACAGATACGCAGTATTTT. Amino acids: CASSWGGSTDTQYF.

Here the CDR3 reads CASSPRTGASGANVLTF. The CDR3 nucleotides are TGTGCCAGCAGCCCGAGGACAGGAGCCTCTGGGGCCAACGTCCTGACTTTC. This chain uses TRBV9 with TRBJ2-6; 7 bases align to TRBD1. V shed 4 bases, J shed 0 bases, and the junction held 7 bases outside the gene matches. Germline V gene sequence: CDR1 SGDLS, CDR2 YYNGEE. The CDR3 contains 17 residues.

The rearrangement uses TRBV18 and TRBJ2-3; TRBD1 aligns across 7 bases. J lost 1 base, V lost 2 bases, and 6 bases had no gene match. Germline CDR1 KGHSH, CDR2 LQKENI. The CDR3 extends over 16 amino acids. CDR3 coding DNA: TGTGCCAGCTCACCAAGAAGGGGGCAAGGCACAGATACGCAGTATTTT. Protein: CASSPRRGQGTDTQYF.

V is TRBV3-1 (or the pseudogene TRBV3-2) and J is TRBJ2-1, with a weak D call TRBD2 (6 bases). The CDR3 runs 17 residues. Germline V gene sequence: CDR1 LGHDT, CDR2 YNNKEL (reference sequence). Deletions cut 1 base from V and 6 bases from J, with 19 bases between. The CDR3 loop is CASSQGSGAGMGNEQFF. CDR3 coding DNA: TGTGCCAGCAGCCAAGGATCGGGAGCTGGGATGGGCAATGAGCAGTTCTTC.

The gene calls are TRBV29-1 and TRBJ1-3; D gene uncertain. Trimming pared 4 bases from V and 0 bases from J, leaving 4 bases between. Germline values: CDR1 SQVTM, CDR2 ANQGSEA. The CDR3 contains 12 residues. This chain's CDR3 is CSVALSGNTIYF. For the CDR3, the DNA is TGCAGCGTTGCCCTCTCTGGAAACACCATATATTTT.

The J gene is TRBJ1-2, the V gene TRBV5-8, with 9 bases fitting TRBD1. Losses at the gene ends were 5 bases for V and 0 bases for J; bases not matched to a gene: 5. CDR1 SGHTS and CDR2 YDEGEE come from the germline V gene. This CDR3 is built from 15 residues. The CDR3 loop is CASRGTGLTNYGYTF. The CDR3 nucleotides are TGTGCCAGCAGAGGGACAGGGTTAACTAACTATGGCTACACCTTC.

DNA for the CDR3: TGTGCCAGCAGCTTAAGACGGACAGGATACTTTGGGGAGCAGTACTTC. This gives the protein CASSLRRTGYFGEQYF. The V and J genes are TRBV5-6 and TRBJ2-7; 7 bases match TRBD1. Trimming at V came to 2 bases and at J to 7 bases, leaving 15 bases not matched to a gene. CDR1 SGHDT and CDR2 YYEEEE come from the germline V gene. The CDR3 consists of 16 residues.

The chain has TRBV6-5 and TRBJ2-1; D perhaps matches TRBD2 (6 bases). The CDR3 covers 12 residues. V lost 6 bases and J lost 8, with 11 bases in between. Germline values: CDR1 MNHEY, CDR2 SVGAGI. CDR3 sequence reads: CASSQTSYEQFF. In nucleotides, the CDR3 is TGTGCCAGCAGCCAAACTAGCTATGAGCAGTTCTTC.

The chain couples TRBV7-2 to TRBJ1-1; D unclear. The V end was cut by 5 bases, the J end by 1 base, with 11 bases between. From germline, CDR1 is SGHTA and CDR2 FQGNSA. This CDR3 is built from 14 residues. As DNA, the CDR3 is TGTGCCAGCAGCCTCCCCCTCGGGAACACTGAAGCTTTCTTT. This gives the protein CASSLPLGNTEAFF.

This chain links TRBV7-6 with TRBJ2-3, with TRBD2 identical over 12 bases. This CDR3 has 16 residues. Germline CDR1 reads SGHVS; CDR2 reads FNYEAQ. The J segment lost 4 bases and the V segment lost 3 bases, leaving 5 bases of the junction unmatched. The CDR3 region has the DNA TGTGCCAGCAGCTTGGAGAGACTAGCGGGAGCAGATACGCAGTATTTT. Its protein is CASSLERLAGADTQYF.

This sequence joins TRBV3-1 (or the pseudogene TRBV3-2) and TRBJ1-6, with TRBD1 matching 11 bases. From germline, CDR1 is LGHDT and CDR2 YNNKEL (reference sequence). The CDR3 length is 14 residues. J was trimmed by 8 bases and V by 7 bases; bases with no gene match: 4. Here the CDR3 reads CASTLGQGDSPLHF. The CDR3 nucleotides are TGTGCCAGCACTTTGGGACAGGGGGATTCACCCCTCCACTTT.

The chain employs TRBV30 and TRBJ1-5; TRBD1 aligns across 7 bases. V was pared by 3 bases and J by 3 bases, with 14 bases of the junction left unmatched. The germline V gene has CDR1 GTSNPN and CDR2 SVGIG (reference sequence). The CDR3 contains 17 residues. The chain's CDR3 is CAWRAQTGNVNNQPQHF. The CDR3 bases are TGTGCCTGGAGAGCCCAGACAGGGAATGTGAACAATCAGCCCCAGCATTTT.

Only one count was recorded for this clone. The rearrangement joins TRBV7-9 to TRBJ2-1, with D possibly matching TRBD2 (6 bases). Trimming shortened V by 5 bases and J by 7 bases, and 18 bases separated the two germline ends. The CDR3 loop spans 15 amino acids. Germline loops: CDR1 SEHNR, CDR2 FQNEAQ (reference sequence). CDR3 nucleotides: TGTGCCAGCAGCCCAACCGGGGCAGGGAGGAATGAGCAGTTCTTC. Translating gives CASSPTGAGRNEQFF.

This chain uses TRBV7-2 with TRBJ2-1, with 8 bases that match TRBD1. CDR1 and CDR2 from the germline V gene are SGHTA and FQGNSA. This CDR3 contains 17 residues. V shed 5 bases, J shed 1 base, and the junction held 10 bases outside the gene matches. CDR3 nucleotides: TGTGCCAGCAGCGCCGGGACAGGTTCAATTTCCTACAATGAGCAGTTCTTC. It is translated as CASSAGTGSISYNEQFF. Using reference TRBV7-2 and TRBJ2-1 for the parts outside the CDR3, the full variable domain is GAGVSQSPSNKVTEKGKDVELRCDPISGHTALYWYRQSLGQGLEFLIYFQGNSAPDKSGLPSDRFSAERTGGSVSTLTIQRTQQEDSAVYLCASSAGTGSISYNEQFFGPGTRLTVL.

The chain combines TRBV25-1 with TRBJ1-5; no clear D gene. The V end was cut by 5 bases, the J end by 0 bases, with 5 bases between. The CDR3 consists of 13 residues. Germline CDR1 MGHDK, CDR2 SYGVNS. The CDR3 bases are TGTGCCAGCAGTCGTATTAGCAATCAGCCCCAGCATTTT. Its translation: CASSRISNQPQHF.

The chain couples TRBV6-5 to TRBJ1-1; a possible D gene is TRBD1 (5 bases). Germline CDR1 is MNHEY and CDR2 is SVGAGI. The V end was cut by 6 bases, the J end by 0 bases, with 8 bases between. The length of the CDR3 is 13 residues. CDR3 residues: CASRRDLNTEAFF. The DNA of the CDR3 is TGTGCCAGCAGAAGGGACTTGAACACTGAAGCTTTCTTT.

The chain carries TRBV6-5 and TRBJ1-6, with D possibly matching TRBD1 (5 bases). Trimming cost V 0 bases and J 9 bases, with 15 bases left between them. The CDR3 length is 16 residues. The germline gives CDR1 MNHEY, CDR2 SVGAGI. The CDR3 DNA reads as TGTGCCAGCAGTTACTCCCTCCAGGGTATAGCTTCACCCCTCCACTTT. Translated: CASSYSLQGIASPLHF.